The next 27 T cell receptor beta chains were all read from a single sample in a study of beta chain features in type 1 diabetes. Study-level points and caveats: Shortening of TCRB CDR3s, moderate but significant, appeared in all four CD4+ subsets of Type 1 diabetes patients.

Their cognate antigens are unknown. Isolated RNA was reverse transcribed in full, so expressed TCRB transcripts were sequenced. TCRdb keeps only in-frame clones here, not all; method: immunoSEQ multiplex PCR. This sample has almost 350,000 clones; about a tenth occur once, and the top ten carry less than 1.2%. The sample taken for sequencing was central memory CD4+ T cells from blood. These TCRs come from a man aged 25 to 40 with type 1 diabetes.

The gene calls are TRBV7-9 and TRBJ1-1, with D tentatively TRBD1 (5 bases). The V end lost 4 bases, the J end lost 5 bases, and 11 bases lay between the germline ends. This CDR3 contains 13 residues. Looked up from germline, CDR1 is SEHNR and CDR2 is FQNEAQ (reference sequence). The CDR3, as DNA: TGTGCCAGCAGCTCGCTCGGGGCTACTGAAGCTTTCTTT. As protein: CASSSLGATEAFF.

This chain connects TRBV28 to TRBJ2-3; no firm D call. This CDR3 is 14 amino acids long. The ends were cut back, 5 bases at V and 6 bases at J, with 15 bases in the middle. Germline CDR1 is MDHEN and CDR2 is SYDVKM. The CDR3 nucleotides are TGTGCCAGCAGTCGCGCGCAAAGGGTTGATACGCAGTATTTT. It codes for CASSRAQRVDTQYF.

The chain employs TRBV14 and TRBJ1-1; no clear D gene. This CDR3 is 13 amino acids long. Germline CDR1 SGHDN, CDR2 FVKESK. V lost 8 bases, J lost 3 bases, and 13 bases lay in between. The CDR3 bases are TGTGCCAGCGGATCCCAGTTAGACACTGAAGCTTTCTTT. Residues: CASGSQLDTEAFF.

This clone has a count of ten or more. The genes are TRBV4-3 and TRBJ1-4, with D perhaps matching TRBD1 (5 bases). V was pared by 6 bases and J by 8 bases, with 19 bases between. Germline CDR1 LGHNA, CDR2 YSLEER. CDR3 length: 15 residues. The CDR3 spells CASRATEGEWEKLFF. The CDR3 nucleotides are TGCGCCAGCAGGGCAACGGAAGGGGAATGGGAAAAACTGTTTTTT.

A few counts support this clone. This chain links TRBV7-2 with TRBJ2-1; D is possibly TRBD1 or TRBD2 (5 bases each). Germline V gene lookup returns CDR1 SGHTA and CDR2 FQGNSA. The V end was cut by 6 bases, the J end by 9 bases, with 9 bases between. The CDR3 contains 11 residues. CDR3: CASRGTLEQFF. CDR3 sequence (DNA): TGTGCCAGCAGGGGGACCCTTGAGCAGTTCTTC. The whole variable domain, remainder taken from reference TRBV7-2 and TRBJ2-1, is GAGVSQSPSNKVTEKGKDVELRCDPISGHTALYWYRQSLGQGLEFLIYFQGNSAPDKSGLPSDRFSAERTGGSVSTLTIQRTQQEDSAVYLCASRGTLEQFFGPGTRLTVL.

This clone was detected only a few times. CDR3 loop: CASSISLGQPQHF. The CDR3, as DNA: TGTGCCAGTAGTATCTCCCTAGGTCAGCCCCAGCATTTT. The chain combines TRBV19 with TRBJ1-5; no reliable D call. Germline CDR1 is LNHDA and CDR2 is SQIVND (reference sequence). This CDR3 is built from 13 residues. V lost 3 bases and J 6 bases, leaving 9 bases between the germline ends. The variable domain in full, completed from reference TRBV19 and TRBJ1-5, reads DGGITQSPKYLFRKEGQNVTLSCEQNLNHDAMYWYRQDPGQGLRLIYYSQIVNDFQKGDIAEGYSVSREKKESFPLTVTSAQKNPTAFYLCASSISLGQPQHFGDGTRLSIL.

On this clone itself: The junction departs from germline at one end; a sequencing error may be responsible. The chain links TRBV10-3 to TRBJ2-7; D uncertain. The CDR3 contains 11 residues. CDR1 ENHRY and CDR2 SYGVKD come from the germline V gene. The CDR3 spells CASSHLREQYF. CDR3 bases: TGTGCCAGCAGTCACCTAAGGGAGCAGTACTTC.

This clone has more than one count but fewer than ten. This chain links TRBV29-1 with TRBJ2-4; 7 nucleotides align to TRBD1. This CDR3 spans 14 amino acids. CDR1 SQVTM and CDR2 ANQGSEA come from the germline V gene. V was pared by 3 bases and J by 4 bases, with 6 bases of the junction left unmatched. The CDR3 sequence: CSVDSGTAKNIQYF. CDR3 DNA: TGCAGCGTTGATTCCGGGACAGCTAAAAACATTCAGTACTTC.

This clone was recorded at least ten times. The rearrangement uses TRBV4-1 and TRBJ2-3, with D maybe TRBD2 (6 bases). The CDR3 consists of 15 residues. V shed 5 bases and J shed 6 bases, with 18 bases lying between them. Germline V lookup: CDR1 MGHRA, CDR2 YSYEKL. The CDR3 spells CASSEFGGLGDTQYF. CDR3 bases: TGCGCCAGCAGCGAGTTCGGGGGTTTAGGGGATACGCAGTATTTT.

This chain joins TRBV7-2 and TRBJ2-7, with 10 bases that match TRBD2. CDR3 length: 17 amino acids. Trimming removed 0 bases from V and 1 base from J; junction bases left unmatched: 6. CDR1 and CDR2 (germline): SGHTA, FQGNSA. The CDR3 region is CASSLAPSGGGSYEQYF. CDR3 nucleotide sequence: TGTGCCAGCAGCTTAGCCCCTAGCGGGGGTGGATCCTACGAGCAGTACTTC.

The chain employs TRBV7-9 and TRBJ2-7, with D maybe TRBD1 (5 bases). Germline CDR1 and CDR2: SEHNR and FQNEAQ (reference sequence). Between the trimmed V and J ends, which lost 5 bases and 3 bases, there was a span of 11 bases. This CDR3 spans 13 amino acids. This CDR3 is CASSRQLLYEQYF. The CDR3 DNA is TGTGCCAGCAGCCGACAGCTCCTCTACGAGCAGTACTTC.

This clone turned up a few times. The CDR3: CASSQDWGAAYNEQFF. The DNA of the CDR3 is TGCGCCAGCAGCCAAGATTGGGGGGCTGCTTACAATGAGCAGTTCTTC. This chain links TRBV4-3 with TRBJ2-1; D assignment may be TRBD1 or TRBD2 (6 bases each). Germline CDR1 is LGHNA and CDR2 is YSLEER. V shed 0 bases and J shed 4 bases, with 13 bases lying between them. The CDR3 is 16 residues long.

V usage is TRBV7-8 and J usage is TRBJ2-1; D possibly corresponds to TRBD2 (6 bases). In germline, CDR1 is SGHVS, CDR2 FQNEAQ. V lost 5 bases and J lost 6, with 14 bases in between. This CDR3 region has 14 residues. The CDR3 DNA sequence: TGTGCCAGCAGCCCAGCCGGGACTGGCAATGAGCAGTTCTTC. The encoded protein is CASSPAGTGNEQFF.

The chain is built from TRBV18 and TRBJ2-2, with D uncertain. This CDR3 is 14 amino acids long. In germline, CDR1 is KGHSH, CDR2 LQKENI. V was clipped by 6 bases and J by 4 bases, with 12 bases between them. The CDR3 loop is CASSQDRLTGELFF. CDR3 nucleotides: TGTGCCAGCTCGCAGGACCGTCTCACCGGGGAGCTGTTTTTT.

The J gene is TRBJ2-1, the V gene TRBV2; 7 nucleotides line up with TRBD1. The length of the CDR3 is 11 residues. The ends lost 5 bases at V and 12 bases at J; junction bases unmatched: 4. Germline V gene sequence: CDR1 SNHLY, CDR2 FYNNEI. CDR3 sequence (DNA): TGTGCCAGCAGTTTAGGGGGCGCGCAGTTCTTC. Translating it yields CASSLGGAQFF.

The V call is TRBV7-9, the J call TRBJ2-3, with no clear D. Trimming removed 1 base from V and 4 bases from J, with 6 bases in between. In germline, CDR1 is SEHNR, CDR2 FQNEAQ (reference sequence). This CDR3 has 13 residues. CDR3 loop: CASSLDSADTQYF. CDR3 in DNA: TGTGCCAGCAGCTTAGACAGTGCAGATACGCAGTATTTT.

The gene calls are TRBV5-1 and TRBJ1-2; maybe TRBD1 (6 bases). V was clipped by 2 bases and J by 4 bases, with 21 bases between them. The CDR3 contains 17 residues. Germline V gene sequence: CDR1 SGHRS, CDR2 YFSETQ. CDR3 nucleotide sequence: TGCGCCAGCAGCTTAGGGTTGACAGGAGAGATCACCTATGGCTACACCTTC. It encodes CASSLGLTGEITYGYTF.

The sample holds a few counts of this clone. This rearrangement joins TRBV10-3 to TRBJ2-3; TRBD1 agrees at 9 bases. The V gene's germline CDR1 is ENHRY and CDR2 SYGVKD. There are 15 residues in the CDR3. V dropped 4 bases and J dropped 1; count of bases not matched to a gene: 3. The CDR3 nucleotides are TGTGCCATCAGTGGCCGGGACAGGGGCACAGATACGCAGTATTTT. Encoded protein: CAISGRDRGTDTQYF.

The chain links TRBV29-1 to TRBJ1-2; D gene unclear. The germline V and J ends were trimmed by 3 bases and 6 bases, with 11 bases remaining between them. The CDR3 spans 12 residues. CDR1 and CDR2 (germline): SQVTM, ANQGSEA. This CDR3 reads CSVDLDKDGYTF. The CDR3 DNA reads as TGCAGCGTTGATCTCGATAAGGATGGCTACACCTTC.

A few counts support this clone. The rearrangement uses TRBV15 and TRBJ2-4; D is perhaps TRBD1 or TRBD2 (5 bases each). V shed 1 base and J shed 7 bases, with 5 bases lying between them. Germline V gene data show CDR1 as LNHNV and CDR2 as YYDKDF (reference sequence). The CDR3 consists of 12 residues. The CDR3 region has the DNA TGTGCCACCAGCAGAGGGGGGAACATTCAGTACTTC. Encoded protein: CATSRGGNIQYF.

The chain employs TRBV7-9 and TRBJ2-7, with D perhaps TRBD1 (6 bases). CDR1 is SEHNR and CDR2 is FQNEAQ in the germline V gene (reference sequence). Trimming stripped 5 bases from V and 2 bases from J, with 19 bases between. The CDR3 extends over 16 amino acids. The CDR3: CASSPHLGQRTYEQYF. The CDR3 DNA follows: TGTGCCAGCAGCCCTCATCTCGGACAGCGAACCTACGAGCAGTACTTC.

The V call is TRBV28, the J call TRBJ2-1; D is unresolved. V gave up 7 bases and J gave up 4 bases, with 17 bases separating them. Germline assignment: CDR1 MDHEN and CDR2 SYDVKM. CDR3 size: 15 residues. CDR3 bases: TGTGCCAGCACCACCGGTAGTGGAGCTTACAATGAGCAGTTCTTC. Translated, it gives CASTTGSGAYNEQFF.

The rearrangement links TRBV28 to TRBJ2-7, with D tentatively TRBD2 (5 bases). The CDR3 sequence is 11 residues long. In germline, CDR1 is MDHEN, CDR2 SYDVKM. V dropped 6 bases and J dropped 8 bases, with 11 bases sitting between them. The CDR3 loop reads CASRLARQQYF. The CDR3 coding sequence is TGTGCCAGCAGGTTAGCGAGGCAGCAGTACTTC.

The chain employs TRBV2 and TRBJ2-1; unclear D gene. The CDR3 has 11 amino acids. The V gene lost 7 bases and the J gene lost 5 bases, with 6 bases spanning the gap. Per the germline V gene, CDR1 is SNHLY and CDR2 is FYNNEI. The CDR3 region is CASMINNEQFF. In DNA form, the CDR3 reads TGTGCCAGCATGATTAACAATGAGCAGTTCTTC.

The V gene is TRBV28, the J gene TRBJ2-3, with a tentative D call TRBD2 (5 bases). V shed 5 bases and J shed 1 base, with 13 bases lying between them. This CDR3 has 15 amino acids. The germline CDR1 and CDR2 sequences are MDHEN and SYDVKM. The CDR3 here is CASSLRVIGTDTQYF. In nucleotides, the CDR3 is TGTGCCAGCAGTCTGAGGGTGATCGGCACAGATACGCAGTATTTT.

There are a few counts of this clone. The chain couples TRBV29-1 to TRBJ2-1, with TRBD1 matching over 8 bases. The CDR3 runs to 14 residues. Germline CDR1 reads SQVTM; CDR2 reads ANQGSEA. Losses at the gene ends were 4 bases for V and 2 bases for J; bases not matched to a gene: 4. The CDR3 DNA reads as TGCAGCGTTGTCCGGGACAGGCCCTACAATGAGCAGTTCTTC. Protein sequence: CSVVRDRPYNEQFF.

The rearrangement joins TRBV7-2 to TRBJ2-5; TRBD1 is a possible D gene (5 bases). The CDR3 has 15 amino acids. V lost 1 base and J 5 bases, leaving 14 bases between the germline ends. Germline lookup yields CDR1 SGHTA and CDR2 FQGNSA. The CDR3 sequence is CASSLVLAGNETQYF. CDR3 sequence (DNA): TGTGCCAGCAGCTTAGTTCTGGCAGGGAACGAGACCCAGTACTTC.